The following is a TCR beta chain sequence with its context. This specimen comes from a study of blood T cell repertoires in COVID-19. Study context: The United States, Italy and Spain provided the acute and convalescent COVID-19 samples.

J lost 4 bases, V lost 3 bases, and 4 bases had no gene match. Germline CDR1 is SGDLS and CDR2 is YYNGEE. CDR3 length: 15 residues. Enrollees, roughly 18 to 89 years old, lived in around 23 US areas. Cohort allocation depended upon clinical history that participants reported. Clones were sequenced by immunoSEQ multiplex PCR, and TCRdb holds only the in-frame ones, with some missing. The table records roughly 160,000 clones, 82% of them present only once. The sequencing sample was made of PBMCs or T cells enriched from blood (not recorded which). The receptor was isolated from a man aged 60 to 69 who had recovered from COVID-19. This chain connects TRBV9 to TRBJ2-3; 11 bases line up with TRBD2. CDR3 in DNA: TGTGCCAGCAGCGGTATAGCGGGAGGGCCAGATACGCAGTATTTT. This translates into CASSGIAGGPDTQYF.